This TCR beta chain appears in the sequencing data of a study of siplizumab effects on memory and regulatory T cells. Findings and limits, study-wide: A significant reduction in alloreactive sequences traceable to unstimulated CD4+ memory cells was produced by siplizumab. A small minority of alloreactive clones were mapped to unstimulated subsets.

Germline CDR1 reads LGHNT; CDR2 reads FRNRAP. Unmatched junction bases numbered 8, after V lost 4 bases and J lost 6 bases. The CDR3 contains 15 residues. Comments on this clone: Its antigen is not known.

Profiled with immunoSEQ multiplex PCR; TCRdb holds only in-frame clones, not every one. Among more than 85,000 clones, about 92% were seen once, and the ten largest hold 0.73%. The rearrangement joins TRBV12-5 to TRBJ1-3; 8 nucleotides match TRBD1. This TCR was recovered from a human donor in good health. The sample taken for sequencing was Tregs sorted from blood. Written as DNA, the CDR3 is TGTGCTAGTGGTTCGGGGACAGGAAATCTAAACACCATATATTTT. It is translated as CASGSGTGNLNTIYF.